This T cell receptor beta chain was captured in a study of molecular identifiers for immune sequencing clone quantification. This clonotype came up many times. Unmatched junction bases numbered 4, after V lost 6 bases and J lost 2 bases. Germline V gene sequence: CDR1 DFQATT, CDR2 SNEGSKA (reference sequence). The CDR3 spans 14 residues. Methods described previously were used for bulk TCR libraries, and listed TCR primers were applied. MiXCR, run by TCRdb on the PCR reads, gives a single entry per CDR3 protein. The profile covers fewer than 30,000 distinct CDR3 sequences, with roughly 17% appearing a single time and 0.8% to 1% taken by the ten largest.

Sample: naive CD8+ T cells from blood, with Jurkat cell RNA spiked in. This sample's subset: FACS-sorted CD8+CD4-CCR7+CD45RA+ naive T cells. This receptor was obtained from a human donor in good health. Some libraries in this study had Jurkat cell RNA spiked in. This chain uses TRBV20-1 with TRBJ2-6; 7 bases align to TRBD1. This CDR3 is CSASTGAGANVLTF. CDR3 DNA: TGCAGTGCATCAACAGGGGCTGGGGCCAACGTCCTGACTTTC.